This T cell receptor (beta chain) was sequenced in a study of cytomegalovirus exposure and HLA in healthy donors. General observations from the study: A missense DCLRE1C variant was associated with V- and J-gene trimming of TCR beta chains in a later analysis, and an independent cohort replicated the association.

Germline lookup yields CDR1 SGHNT and CDR2 YENEEA. The CDR3 totals 14 residues. J gave up 6 bases and V 5 bases, and 8 bases lay outside the gene matches. This clone came up a few times. The antigen remains undetermined. The PCR was carried out with 60 Vbeta primers and 13 Jbeta primers. Per the original data handling: Counted up in a later analysis, unique TCR beta chains came to 65 million to 100 million, with around 12 million shared. Libraries were prepared by immunoSEQ multiplex PCR; TCRdb keeps only in-frame clonotypes and omits some of them. V and J calls and clone size are copied from that table; D and trimming were computed from the DNA. The sample shows approximately 92,000 clones, about three quarters of them seen only once.

The receptor's source is a man aged 50 to 60 in good health and CMV-seropositive. The V and J genes are TRBV11-3 and TRBJ2-3; TRBD1 matches at 7 bases. The specimen sequenced was PBMCs. The DNA of the CDR3 is TGTGCCAGCAGCGAAGGACAGGCTAAGGATACGCAGTATTTT. Protein: CASSEGQAKDTQYF.